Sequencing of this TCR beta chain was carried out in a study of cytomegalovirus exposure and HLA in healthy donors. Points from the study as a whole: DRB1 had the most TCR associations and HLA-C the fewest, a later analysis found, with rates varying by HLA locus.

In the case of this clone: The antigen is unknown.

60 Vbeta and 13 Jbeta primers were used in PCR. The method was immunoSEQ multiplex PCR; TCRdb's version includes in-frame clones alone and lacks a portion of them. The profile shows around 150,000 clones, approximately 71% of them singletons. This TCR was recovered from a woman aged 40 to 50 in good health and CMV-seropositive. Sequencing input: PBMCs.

The CDR3 nucleotides read TGTGCCAGCAGCAGTACTATGATTCCCCCTGCCGGCTACACCTTC. This encodes CASSSTMIPPAGYTF. This chain links TRBV11-2 with TRBJ1-2; no reliable D call. CDR3 length equals 15 residues. CDR1 is SGHAT and CDR2 is FQNNGV in the germline V gene. Trimming removed 5 bases from V and 8 bases from J, with 21 bases in between. Using reference TRBV11-2 and TRBJ1-2 for the parts outside the CDR3, the full variable domain is EAGVAQSPRYKIIEKRQSVAFWCNPISGHATLYWYQQILGQGPKLLIQFQNNGVVDDSQLPKDRFSAERLKGVDSTLKIQPAKLEDSAVYLCASSSTMIPPAGYTFGSGTRLTVV.